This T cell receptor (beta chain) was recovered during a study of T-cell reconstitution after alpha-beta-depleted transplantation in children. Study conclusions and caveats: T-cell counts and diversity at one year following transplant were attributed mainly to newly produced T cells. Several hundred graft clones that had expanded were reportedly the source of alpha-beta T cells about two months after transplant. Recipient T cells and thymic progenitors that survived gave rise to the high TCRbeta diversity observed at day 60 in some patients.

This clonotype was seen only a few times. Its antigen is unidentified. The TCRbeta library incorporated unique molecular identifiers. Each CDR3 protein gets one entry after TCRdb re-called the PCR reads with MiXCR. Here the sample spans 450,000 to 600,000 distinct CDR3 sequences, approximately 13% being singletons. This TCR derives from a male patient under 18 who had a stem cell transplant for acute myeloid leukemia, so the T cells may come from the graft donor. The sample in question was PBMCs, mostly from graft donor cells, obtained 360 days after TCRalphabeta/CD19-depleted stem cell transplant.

This CDR3 reads CASSRSDRSSIYTEAFF. CDR3 sequence (DNA): TGCGCCAGCAGCCGCTCGGACAGGTCGTCGATCTACACTGAAGCTTTCTTT. J is TRBJ1-1 and V is TRBV5-1, with 7 bases lining up with TRBD1. The CDR3 consists of 17 residues. V was clipped by 4 bases and J by 3 bases; unmatched bases: 15. The germline gives CDR1 SGHRS, CDR2 YFSETQ.